This T cell receptor (beta chain) was captured in a study of early T cells in non-severe SARS-CoV-2 infection. Study as a whole: It was bulk RNA from unsorted whole blood that was sequenced, and the chains were unpaired. Study-wide results and caveats: VDJdb matches were skewed toward anti-spike CD8 T cell responses.

The CDR3 runs to 15 residues. CDR1 and CDR2 (germline): SGHTA, FQGNSA. J gave up 1 base and V 5 bases, and 2 bases lay outside the gene matches. This clonotype is deemed medium-sized. Its antigen is unknown. Unique molecular identifier tags were affixed to discrete cDNA molecules. TCRdb re-derived calls from the 5' RACE reads in MiXCR, one entry per CDR3 protein. Among approximately 31,000 distinct CDR3 sequences, roughly 5% were seen once, and the ten largest hold around 6.8%. The origin of this receptor is an adult who was a healthcare worker with PCR-confirmed SARS-CoV-2 infection or an uninfected control (not recorded which). V gene TRBV7-2 combines with J gene TRBJ2-2; 9 bases agree with TRBD2. Sequences were obtained from whole blood. The CDR3 bases are TGTGCCAGCAGCCCGCGGGGGGGGAACACCGGGGAGCTGTTTTTT. Translated, it gives CASSPRGGNTGELFF. Looking up the rest from reference TRBV7-2 and TRBJ2-2 gives the full variable domain: GAGVSQSPSNKVTEKGKDVELRCDPISGHTALYWYRQSLGQGLEFLIYFQGNSAPDKSGLPSDRFSAERTGGSVSTLTIQRTQQEDSAVYLCASSPRGGNTGELFFGEGSRLTVL.